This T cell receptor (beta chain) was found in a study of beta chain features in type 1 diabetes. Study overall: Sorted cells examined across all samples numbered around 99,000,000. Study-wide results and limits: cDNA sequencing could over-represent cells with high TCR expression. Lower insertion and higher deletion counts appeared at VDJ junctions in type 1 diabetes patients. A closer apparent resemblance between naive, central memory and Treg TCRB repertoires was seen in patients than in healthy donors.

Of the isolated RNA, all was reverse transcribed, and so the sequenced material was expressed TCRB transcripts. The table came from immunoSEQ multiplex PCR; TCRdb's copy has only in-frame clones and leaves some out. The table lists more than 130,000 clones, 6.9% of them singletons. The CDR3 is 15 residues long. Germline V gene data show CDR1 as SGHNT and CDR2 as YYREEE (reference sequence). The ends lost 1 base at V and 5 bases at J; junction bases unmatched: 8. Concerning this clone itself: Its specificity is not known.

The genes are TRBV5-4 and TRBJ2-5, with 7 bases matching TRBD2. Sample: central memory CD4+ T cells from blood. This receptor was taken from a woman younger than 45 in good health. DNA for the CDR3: TGTGCCAGCAGCTTGAGGTCGGGAGGAGTTGAGACCCAGTACTTC. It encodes CASSLRSGGVETQYF. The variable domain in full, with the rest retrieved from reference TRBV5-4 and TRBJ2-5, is ETGVTQSPTHLIKTRGQQVTLRCSSQSGHNTVSWYQQALGQGPQFIFQYYREEENGRGNFPPRFSGLQFPNYSSELNVNALELDDSALYLCASSLRSGGVETQYFGPGTRLLVL.